These T cell receptor beta chains were read from a single sample in a study of Graves' ophthalmopathy and Graves' hyperthyroidism. In TCRdb, the multiplex PCR reads were re-called with MiXCR into one record per CDR3 protein. The sample includes just over 400,000 distinct CDR3 sequences, roughly 21% of them seen just once. The sample was peripheral blood. Receptors were obtained from a young woman with stable Graves' hyperthyroidism. Both conserved end residues are part of each CDR3. D genes are given only for firm matches. Expanded clones are given a class, and other clones once, few, many or no size at all.

V gene,D gene,clone size,J gene,CDR3 protein,CDR3 DNA
TRBV9,.,many,TRBJ2-7,CASSVGDDYEQYF,TGTGCCAGCAGCGTAGGGGACGACTACGAGCAGTACTTC
TRBV27,TRBD2,.,TRBJ2-7,CASSFGTSAAEQYF,TGTGCCAGCAGTTTCGGGACTAGCGCGGCCGAGCAGTACTTC
TRBV24-1,TRBD1,.,TRBJ2-7,CATSDPGTVNEQYF,TGTGCCACCAGTGACCCCGGGACAGTGAACGAGCAGTACTTC
TRBV28,.,many,TRBJ2-7,CASSLGGSRAYEQYF,TGTGCCAGCAGTTTAGGGGGTAGTCGAGCCTACGAGCAGTACTTC
TRBV12-3/TRBV12-4,.,many,TRBJ1-3,CASSLPGWGNTIYF,TGTGCCAGCAGTTTACCCGGCTGGGGAAACACCATATATTTT
TRBV20-1,.,many,TRBJ2-7,CSARGTLQMYEQYF,TGCAGTGCTAGAGGGACTCTCCAAATGTACGAGCAGTACTTC
TRBV6-2/TRBV6-3,.,many,TRBJ2-7,CASSGKRRAGEGYEQYF,TGTGCCAGCAGTGGGAAACGTCGGGCAGGGGAGGGATACGAGCAGTACTTC
TRBV4-1,.,.,TRBJ2-7,CASSQVGGGVSSEQYF,TGCGCCAGCAGCCAAGTCGGTGGGGGCGTCTCCTCCGAGCAGTACTTC
TRBV12-3/TRBV12-4,TRBD1,many,TRBJ2-7,CASSLRRYGLGQSSYEQYF,TGTGCCAGCAGTTTAAGACGGTATGGGTTGGGACAGAGCTCCTACGAGCAGTACTTC
TRBV7-3,.,many,TRBJ1-3,CASSLVGTAGNTIYF,TGTGCCAGCAGCTTAGTCGGGACGGCAGGAAACACCATATATTTT
TRBV12-3/TRBV12-4,.,.,TRBJ1-1,CASSAIQDGEAFF,TGTGCCAGCAGTGCTATCCAAGACGGAGAAGCTTTCTTT
TRBV4-1,.,many,TRBJ1-5,CASRSGFKSNQPQHF,TGCGCCAGCAGATCAGGGTTCAAGAGCAATCAGCCCCAGCATTTT
TRBV27,.,.,TRBJ2-1,CASSPLEGGNEQFF,TGTGCCAGCAGTCCCCTCGAAGGGGGGAATGAGCAGTTCTTC
TRBV28,TRBD1,.,TRBJ2-7,CASSSGQLSYEQYF,TGTGCCAGCAGTTCGGGACAGCTTTCCTACGAGCAGTACTTC
TRBV6-1,.,many,TRBJ2-5,CASSEFGGRKETQYF,TGTGCCAGCAGTGAATTTGGTGGCAGAAAAGAGACCCAGTACTTC
TRBV20-1,TRBD2,many,TRBJ2-5,CSARPSTSGRIEETQYF,TGCAGTGCTAGGCCCTCGACTAGCGGGAGAATTGAGGAGACCCAGTACTTC
TRBV3-1,TRBD1,few,TRBJ1-1,CASSARGQALAFF,TGTGCCAGCAGCGCACGGGGACAGGCTCTGGCTTTCTTT
TRBV19,.,many,TRBJ1-1,CACRLREMDTEAFF,TGTGCCTGCCGACTCCGGGAGATGGACACTGAAGCTTTCTTT
TRBV6-1,TRBD2,many,TRBJ2-7,CASSDWPSGNHGEQYF,TGTGCCAGCAGTGATTGGCCTAGCGGGAATCACGGCGAGCAGTACTTC
TRBV5-4,TRBD1,many,TRBJ2-7,CASSRRPRYGTGVYEQYF,TGTGCCAGCAGCCGTAGGCCAAGATACGGGACAGGGGTCTACGAGCAGTACTTC
TRBV6-1,.,many,TRBJ2-7,CASSEGLRGNYEQYF,TGTGCCAGCAGTGAAGGTCTCCGAGGAAACTACGAGCAGTACTTC
TRBV11-2,TRBD1,few,TRBJ1-6,CASRAGTGSSPLHF,TGTGCCAGCAGGGCCGGGACAGGCTCTTCACCCCTCCACTTT
TRBV5-8,.,many,TRBJ2-4,CASSSPGRAKNIQYF,TGTGCCAGCAGCTCCCCAGGTCGGGCCAAAAACATTCAGTACTTC
TRBV27,.,many,TRBJ2-7,CASSLTPSGPYEQYF,TGTGCCAGCAGTTTAACTCCCAGCGGGCCTTACGAGCAGTACTTC
TRBV11-1,.,.,TRBJ2-7,CASSLYGTGHENEQYF,TGTGCCAGCAGCTTATACGGGACCGGCCACGAGAACGAGCAGTACTTC
TRBV12-3/TRBV12-4,TRBD1,many,TRBJ1-6,CASSKGQGAYNSPLHF,TGTGCCAGCAGCAAGGGACAGGGGGCATATAATTCACCCCTCCACTTT
TRBV12-3/TRBV12-4,.,many,TRBJ2-7,CASSSTQGGYEQYF,TGTGCCAGCAGTTCCACTCAGGGGGGCTACGAGCAGTACTTC
TRBV12-3/TRBV12-4,.,many,TRBJ2-7,CASTNSGASSYEQYF,TGTGCCAGCACCAATAGCGGCGCAAGCTCCTACGAGCAGTACTTC
TRBV6-1,TRBD2,many,TRBJ2-7,CASRSPGGYEQYF,TGTGCCAGCAGGTCGCCGGGAGGGTACGAGCAGTACTTC